This T cell receptor (beta chain) is drawn from a study of blood T cells in healthy people across ages. There are 16 residues in the CDR3. CDR1 and CDR2 from the germline V gene are SGDLS and YYNGEE. Using a J-beta primer mix together with a sample-barcoded 5' primer, a second PCR was run for about 6 to 11 cycles. Each cDNA was tagged by a template-switch adaptor containing 12 random nucleotides. TCRdb re-called the 5' RACE reads with MiXCR, one entry per CDR3 protein. The sample yields roughly 1.6 million distinct CDR3 sequences, about 31% seen once. The study, taken as a whole, reports: Estimated diversity across one million T cells was deemed an underestimate. Lack of knowledge of donor CMV status possibly confounded expanded clonotype changes.

Notes on this clonotype: Its antigen is undetermined.

Sequencing was carried out using blood. The chain employs TRBV9 and TRBJ2-4, with 13 bases matching TRBD2. The DNA matches TRBJ2-7 better at its end, which makes the J call doubtful. The TCR originated in a woman in her twenties or thirties in good health. CDR3 coding DNA: TGTGCCAGCAGCGTAGATGTGGGACTAGCGGGATACGAGCAGTACTTC. Its protein product is CASSVDVGLAGYEQYF.